The 20 T cell receptor beta chains below were found in one sample sequenced in a study of T cell changes during pregnancy in multiple sclerosis. TCRdb's table, derived via immunoSEQ multiplex PCR, lists solely in-frame clones and lacks some. Counted here are over 10,000 clones, about nine tenths occurring once; the ten biggest clones make up nearly 9%. Specimen: CD8+ T cells from peripheral blood mononuclear cells, collected in the first trimester of pregnancy. The receptor set was obtained from a female donor with multiple sclerosis, enrolled in a pregnancy study.

This chain connects TRBV9 to TRBJ1-2; 7 bases are a match to TRBD1. V was clipped by 3 bases and J by 3 bases; unmatched bases: 8. CDR3 length: 15 residues. Germline V gene lookup returns CDR1 SGDLS and CDR2 YYNGEE. CDR3 protein: CASSAYPGQHYGYTF. CDR3 nucleotide sequence: TGTGCCAGCAGCGCCTATCCGGGACAGCACTATGGCTACACCTTC.

This clone turned up a few times. The genes are TRBV6-4 and TRBJ2-1, with D possibly TRBD1 on 6 matching bases. This CDR3 spans 13 amino acids. The V and J ends lost 5 bases and 6 bases respectively, with 11 bases between them. CDR1 is MRHNA, CDR2 SNTAGT, per germline. CDR3 residues: CASSPGASNEQFF. DNA for the CDR3: TGTGCCAGCAGTCCAGGGGCGAGCAATGAGCAGTTCTTC.

In its sample, this clone was seen once. CDR3 region: CASSSNSYLRFGYEQYF. Written as DNA, the CDR3 is TGTGCCAGCAGCTCCAACTCCTACCTAAGGTTCGGGTACGAGCAGTACTTC. J is TRBJ2-7 and V is TRBV7-8; D gene uncertain. The CDR3 covers 17 residues. Germline V lookup: CDR1 SGHVS, CDR2 FQNEAQ. The V end was cut by 4 bases, the J end by 4 bases, with 23 bases between.

V usage is TRBV10-3 and J usage is TRBJ2-1; D remains unclear. Germline CDR1 is ENHRY and CDR2 is SYGVKD. The CDR3 is made up of 13 amino acids. V was pared by 3 bases and J by 4 bases, with 7 bases between. In DNA, the CDR3 is TGTGCCATCAGTGATGAGAGTTACAATGAGCAGTTCTTC. This codes for CAISDESYNEQFF.

CDR3 in DNA: TGTGCCAGCAGTACATATGGAGGGATGGGGATTGTCGGCTCCGAAAAACTGTTTTTT. Its protein product is CASSTYGGMGIVGSEKLFF. The chain combines TRBV28 with TRBJ1-4; unclear D gene. The germline gives CDR1 MDHEN, CDR2 SYDVKM. This CDR3 region has 19 residues. Trimming removed 5 bases from V and 8 bases from J, with 30 bases in between.

This sequence joins TRBV27 and TRBJ2-3; TRBD2 is a possible D gene (7 bases). Trimming left V 2 bases short and J 1 base short, with 10 bases between. The CDR3 spans 15 residues. In germline, CDR1 is MNHEY, CDR2 SMNVEV (reference sequence). CDR3 residues: CASSLRGAGTDTQYF. For the CDR3, the DNA is TGTGCCAGCAGTTTACGGGGGGCGGGCACAGATACGCAGTATTTT.

The V call is TRBV11-2, the J call TRBJ1-2, with 10 positions matching TRBD1. The CDR3 extends over 14 amino acids. CDR1 and CDR2 (germline): SGHAT, FQNNGV. V was clipped by 7 bases and J by 3 bases; unmatched bases: 5. As DNA, the CDR3 is TGTGCCAGCATCGGGGACAGGGGAGACTATGGCTACACCTTC. Its translation: CASIGDRGDYGYTF.

The gene calls are TRBV11-2 and TRBJ2-5; weak D call: TRBD1 (5 bases). Trimming cost V 1 base and J 5 bases, with 11 bases left between them. The CDR3 totals 14 residues. Germline V gene sequence: CDR1 SGHAT, CDR2 FQNNGV. In nucleotides, the CDR3 is TGTGCCAGCAGCTTAGCAGGGCTCGAGGAGACCCAGTACTTC. This sequence encodes CASSLAGLEETQYF.

The chain recombines TRBV5-1 with TRBJ1-1, with D possibly being TRBD1 (6 bases). CDR3 length equals 15 residues. V lost 4 bases and J lost 0, with 13 bases in between. The germline V gene has CDR1 SGHRS and CDR2 YFSETQ. In nucleotides, the CDR3 is TGCGCCAGCAGCAACACGGGACACATGAACACTGAAGCTTTCTTT. This sequence encodes CASSNTGHMNTEAFF.

The V gene is TRBV6-5, the J gene TRBJ2-1, with 8 bases aligning to TRBD1. This CDR3 has 15 amino acids. CDR1 MNHEY and CDR2 SVGAGI come from the germline V gene. Trimming cost V 3 bases and J 7 bases; bases outside gene matches: 8. CDR3: CASSYPTTGENEQFF. The CDR3 DNA sequence: TGTGCCAGCAGTTATCCTACGACAGGGGAAAATGAGCAGTTCTTC.

The V and J genes are TRBV10-1 and TRBJ1-5, with 7 bases that match TRBD1. The CDR3 contains 16 residues. Germline loops: CDR1 WNHNN, CDR2 SYGVQD (reference sequence). Trimming removed 3 bases from V and 4 bases from J; junction bases left unmatched: 9. The CDR3 here is CASSDGTAPGNQPQHF. CDR3 DNA sequence: TGCGCCAGCAGTGACGGGACAGCTCCGGGGAATCAGCCCCAGCATTTT.

This clone showed up just a few times. The rearrangement links TRBV6-1 to TRBJ2-7; the D is unclear. Deletions cut 0 bases from V and 2 bases from J, with 5 bases between. The CDR3 is made up of 13 amino acids. Germline assignment: CDR1 MNHNS and CDR2 SASEGT. CDR3: CASSEAVAYEQYF. CDR3 nucleotides: TGTGCCAGCAGTGAAGCTGTCGCCTACGAGCAGTACTTC.

The rearrangement joins TRBV7-9 to TRBJ2-5; D uncertain. This CDR3 is built from 12 residues. Trimming removed 5 bases from V and 3 bases from J, with 7 bases in between. Per the germline V gene, CDR1 is SEHNR and CDR2 is FQNEAQ (reference sequence). The DNA for the CDR3 is TGTGCCAGCAGCAATCACAAAGAGACCCAGTACTTC. Encoded protein: CASSNHKETQYF.

The V call is TRBV7-3, the J call TRBJ1-2; 9 bases agree with TRBD1. The CDR3 extends over 14 amino acids. CDR1 and CDR2 from the germline V gene are SGHTA and FQGTGA. V shed 6 bases, J shed 4 bases, and the junction held 6 bases outside the gene matches. The DNA of the CDR3 is TGTGCCAGCAGAGATACAGGGGGCAGCTATGGCTACACCTTC. This codes for CASRDTGGSYGYTF.

J is TRBJ1-1 and V is TRBV19; D not certain. CDR1 LNHDA and CDR2 SQIVND come from the germline V gene (reference sequence). The CDR3 extends over 14 amino acids. The ends were cut back, 7 bases at V and 3 bases at J, with 15 bases in the middle. CDR3 DNA: TGTGCCAGTAAATCGCGCAACTCTTACACTGAAGCTTTCTTT. It translates to CASKSRNSYTEAFF.

The rearrangement joins TRBV5-4 to TRBJ2-1; the D gene is possibly TRBD2 (6 bases). V was clipped by 3 bases and J by 6 bases, with 16 bases between them. This CDR3 spans 15 amino acids. Germline values: CDR1 SGHNT, CDR2 YYREEE (reference sequence). In DNA form, the CDR3 reads TGTGCCAGCAGCTACACCGGGACTCCCTTCAATGAGCAGTTCTTC. Its translation: CASSYTGTPFNEQFF.

This chain links TRBV2 with TRBJ2-3, with 9 bases that match TRBD2. Germline loops: CDR1 SNHLY, CDR2 FYNNEI. V was clipped by 10 bases and J by 4 bases; unmatched bases: 15. CDR3 length: 16 residues. DNA for the CDR3: TGTGCCACCCCCCTAAATCCCAGCGGGGGGTCAGATACGCAGTATTTT. Translating gives CATPLNPSGGSDTQYF.

This sequence joins TRBV7-2 and TRBJ1-1; the D is unclear. Trimming removed 2 bases from V and 1 base from J, with 11 bases in between. This CDR3 region has 15 residues. Germline-derived CDR1 and CDR2 are SGHTA and FQGNSA. The DNA of the CDR3 is TGTGCCAGCAGCTTATGGGCGTCTGGGAACACTGAAGCTTTCTTT. Translation: CASSLWASGNTEAFF.

The chain recombines TRBV27 with TRBJ2-7, with 15 bases lining up with TRBD2. The CDR3 length is 15 residues. Germline CDR1 is MNHEY and CDR2 is SMNVEV (reference sequence). After removal of 8 bases from V and 2 bases from J, the junction contained 4 bases not matched to a gene. CDR3 protein: CASRGTSGGTYEQYF. The CDR3 nucleotides are TGTGCCAGCCGCGGGACTAGCGGGGGGACCTACGAGCAGTACTTC.

This clone has just a few counts. J is TRBJ2-6 and V is TRBV4-3; D remains unclear. Germline loops: CDR1 LGHNA, CDR2 YSLEER. The CDR3 loop spans 16 amino acids. V shed 0 bases and J shed 1 base, with 7 bases lying between them. CDR3 sequence reads: CASSQESGSGANVLTF. In nucleotides, the CDR3 is TGCGCCAGCAGCCAAGAATCGGGTTCTGGGGCCAACGTCCTGACTTTC.